This T cell receptor beta chain was observed in a study of blood T cell repertoires in COVID-19. Study overall: T cells, B-cell-depleted T cells, or PBMCs supplied cDNA or gDNA.

In germline, CDR1 is SGDLS, CDR2 YYNGEE. Trimming pared 0 bases from V and 6 bases from J, leaving 10 bases between. The CDR3 extends over 15 amino acids. The assay was immunoSEQ multiplex PCR, and TCRdb's table has in-frame clones only and misses some. Here the sample spans a few hundred thousand clones, 89% being singletons. The V call is TRBV9, the J call TRBJ1-6; D might be TRBD1 (6 bases). The sequenced material came from peripheral blood. This TCR came from a woman aged 40 to 50 who had recovered from COVID-19. The CDR3 nucleotides are TGTGCCAGCAGCGTAGAGGGGGGGCCTAATTCACCCCTCCACTTT. Translated, it gives CASSVEGGPNSPLHF. Variable domain in full (rest from reference TRBV9 and TRBJ1-6): DSGVTQTPKHLITATGQRVTLRCSPRSGDLSVYWYQQSLDQGLQFLIQYYNGEERAKGNILERFSAQQFPDLHSELNLSSLELGDSALYFCASSVEGGPNSPLHFGNGTRLTVT.